Below are 31 T cell receptor beta chains sequenced from a single sample in a study of human T cells and chemical hapten exposure. Time point specified: pre-sensitization, week 0. The treatment denotes: therapeutic diphenylcyclopropenone sensitization with weekly scalp DPC. MiXCR, applied by TCRdb to the RACE reads, yields one record per CDR3 protein. The data contain 89,000 or so distinct CDR3 sequences, over 6.5% of them singletons. This material consisted of whole blood, taken in connection with sensitization to the hapten diphenylcyclopropenone (DPC). These receptors all come from a man aged 35 to 55 with alopecia areata. Some clones in this sample may be carry-over from other donors' samples.

Only a few counts were recorded for this clonotype. The V call is TRBV14, the J call TRBJ2-2; TRBD2 matches 11 bases. The V gene's germline CDR1 is SGHDN and CDR2 FVKESK. After removal of 4 bases from V and 5 bases from J, the junction contained 9 bases not matched to a gene. The CDR3 is 17 amino acids. The CDR3 DNA reads TGTGCCAGCAGCCGGGAGCGGACTAGCGGGTGGACCGGGGAGCTGTTTTTT. Its translation: CASSRERTSGWTGELFF.

This clonotype was found many times. This chain uses TRBV7-2 with TRBJ2-3; D uncertain. Trimming took off 5 bases at V and 3 bases at J, with 15 bases between the two ends. The V gene's germline CDR1 is SGHTA and CDR2 FQGNSA. This CDR3 region has 15 residues. DNA of the CDR3: TGTGCCAGCAGCGTCCGCAGAATATTTACAGATACGCAGTATTTT. Translated: CASSVRRIFTDTQYF.

This clonotype is medium-sized in the sample. J is TRBJ2-1 and V is TRBV27; TRBD2 matches 7 bases. The length of the CDR3 is 14 residues. J was trimmed by 6 bases and V by 5 bases; bases with no gene match: 7. CDR1 and CDR2 (germline): MNHEY, SMNVEV (reference sequence). The CDR3 loop reads CASSTGGGRNEQFF. The DNA for the CDR3 is TGTGCCAGCAGTACGGGGGGAGGGCGCAATGAGCAGTTCTTC.

The V and J genes are TRBV9 and TRBJ2-1, with D possibly matching TRBD2 (6 bases). Germline V lookup: CDR1 SGDLS, CDR2 YYNGEE. V lost 2 bases and J lost 0, with 18 bases in between. The CDR3 sequence is 18 residues long. CDR3 protein: CASSVRDGGRSSYNEQFF. The CDR3 DNA reads TGTGCCAGCAGCGTGAGGGATGGAGGGAGGAGCTCCTACAATGAGCAGTTCTTC.

This clonotype has only a few counts. The chain joins TRBV29-1 to TRBJ1-2; 8 nucleotides align to TRBD1. The CDR3 length is 12 residues. V trimming: 3 bases; J trimming: 5 bases; junction bases outside the gene matches: 2. Germline V lookup: CDR1 SQVTM, CDR2 ANQGSEA. CDR3 sequence reads: CSVDRGPYGYTF. CDR3 DNA: TGCAGCGTTGACAGGGGGCCGTATGGCTACACCTTC.

The V gene is TRBV9, the J gene TRBJ2-1; maybe TRBD2 (5 bases). Germline assignment: CDR1 SGDLS and CDR2 YYNGEE. The V and J ends lost 3 bases and 5 bases respectively, with 12 bases between them. CDR3 length equals 14 residues. The CDR3 nucleotides read TGTGCCAGCAGCGGACCAACTAGTAACAATGAGCAGTTCTTC. It is translated as CASSGPTSNNEQFF.

This chain connects TRBV7-8 to TRBJ2-3; tentatively, D is TRBD1 or TRBD2 (5 bases each). Germline assignment: CDR1 SGHVS and CDR2 FQNEAQ. V lost 3 bases and J lost 5, with 15 bases in between. This CDR3 is built from 15 residues. The CDR3 DNA sequence: TGTGCCAGCAGCTTGGGATACGGGGCGAGAGATACGCAGTATTTT. It is translated as CASSLGYGARDTQYF. The full variable domain, completed using reference TRBV7-8 and TRBJ2-3, is GAGVSQSPRYKVAKRGQDVALRCDPISGHVSLFWYQQALGQGPEFLTYFQNEAQLDKSGLPSDRFFAERPEGSVSTLKIQRTQQEDSAVYLCASSLGYGARDTQYFGPGTRLTVL.

The rearrangement joins TRBV28 to TRBJ2-7, with 7 bases aligning to TRBD2. V dropped 7 bases and J dropped 1; count of bases not matched to a gene: 4. Per germline, CDR1 MDHEN and CDR2 SYDVKM. CDR3 length: 13 amino acids. The CDR3 sequence: CASNAGASYEQYV. Here the CDR3 DNA reads TGTGCCAGCAACGCGGGAGCATCCTACGAGCAGTACGTC.

In its sample, this clonotype was seen a few times. The chain uses TRBV5-4 and TRBJ2-3; D unclear. The ends were cut back, 1 base at V and 6 bases at J, with 9 bases in the middle. From germline, CDR1 is SGHNT and CDR2 YYREEE (reference sequence). This CDR3 has 13 amino acids. As DNA, the CDR3 is TGTGCCAGCAGCTTGATGTTTACGGATACGCAGTATTTT. This sequence encodes CASSLMFTDTQYF.

This clonotype was seen ten or more times. The chain has TRBV6-4 and TRBJ2-3; D possibly corresponds to TRBD2 (6 bases). V was clipped by 0 bases and J by 4 bases, with 23 bases between them. The CDR3 extends over 19 amino acids. CDR1 is MRHNA and CDR2 is SNTAGT in the germline V gene. Here the CDR3 DNA reads TGTGCCAGCAGTGACTCTTCCCGCATCGGTTTTGGGGGGTCAGATACGCAGTATTTT. It is translated as CASSDSSRIGFGGSDTQYF.

J is TRBJ2-7 and V is TRBV4-2; 7 nucleotides align to TRBD1. This CDR3 contains 16 residues. Germline V CDR1 and CDR2: LGHNA, YNFKEQ. J was trimmed by 1 base and V by 0 bases; bases with no gene match: 6. The CDR3 nucleotides read TGTGCCAGCAGCCAAGAGAACACAGGGGCATCCTACGAGCAGTACTTC. Its protein product is CASSQENTGASYEQYF.

The table lists this clonotype with a few counts. This chain joins TRBV2 and TRBJ2-1; possibly TRBD1 for D (5 bases). V shed 6 bases and J shed 2 bases, with 14 bases lying between them. The CDR3 is made up of 15 amino acids. Looked up from germline, CDR1 is SNHLY and CDR2 is FYNNEI. The CDR3 reads CASRTPSGTYNEQFF. DNA of the CDR3: TGTGCCAGCAGGACCCCCTCAGGGACCTACAATGAGCAGTTCTTC.

The genes are TRBV7-2 and TRBJ2-7; TRBD2 matches at 14 bases. The CDR3 runs to 16 residues. Trimming removed 5 bases from V and 7 bases from J; junction bases left unmatched: 10. Looked up from germline, CDR1 is SGHTA and CDR2 is FQGNSA. The CDR3 DNA follows: TGTGCCAGCAGCCCGAGGGGACTAGCGGGAGAAAGGGAGCAGTACTTC. This codes for CASSPRGLAGEREQYF. The full variable domain, with the rest looked up from reference TRBV7-2 and TRBJ2-7, is GAGVSQSPSNKVTEKGKDVELRCDPISGHTALYWYRQSLGQGLEFLIYFQGNSAPDKSGLPSDRFSAERTGGSVSTLTIQRTQQEDSAVYLCASSPRGLAGEREQYFGPGTRLTVT.

In this sample, this clonotype turned up many times. This chain connects TRBV12-3 or TRBV12-4 to TRBJ1-5; D gene uncertain. This CDR3 has 13 residues. V was trimmed by 8 bases and J by 3 bases, leaving 11 bases between them. The CDR3 DNA sequence: TGTGCCAGCGCCCCCCTGAACAATCAGCCCCAGCATTTT. Its translation: CASAPLNNQPQHF.

This clonotype was seen a handful of times. This chain connects TRBV6-5 to TRBJ2-5; possible D gene TRBD1, 6 bases. V lost 5 bases and J lost 4, with 14 bases in between. The CDR3 loop spans 14 amino acids. The germline V gene has CDR1 MNHEY and CDR2 SVGAGI. The CDR3 coding sequence is TGTGCCAGCAGTCCTCAGGGGAACGGAGAGACCCAGTACTTC. Protein product: CASSPQGNGETQYF.

This clonotype has just a few counts. This chain joins TRBV6-5 and TRBJ1-1; D call uncertain. This CDR3 region has 17 residues. The germline gives CDR1 MNHEY, CDR2 SVGAGI. The V end was cut by 2 bases, the J end by 5 bases, with 21 bases between. The CDR3 sequence is CASSYVPGYRTKTEAFF. In DNA, the CDR3 is TGTGCCAGCAGTTACGTGCCAGGATATCGTACTAAAACTGAAGCTTTCTTT.

This clonotype was detected many times. The V gene is TRBV28, the J gene TRBJ1-5, with 8 nucleotides matching TRBD1. This CDR3 region has 15 residues. In germline, CDR1 is MDHEN, CDR2 SYDVKM. Trimming removed 6 bases from V and 2 bases from J; junction bases left unmatched: 6. The CDR3 sequence is CASSSTDRGNQPQHF. Here the CDR3 DNA reads TGTGCCAGCAGCTCCACGGACAGGGGCAATCAGCCCCAGCATTTT.

This clonotype was observed a handful of times. The chain is built from TRBV29-1 and TRBJ1-1, with D possibly matching TRBD1 (5 bases). Germline CDR1 reads SQVTM; CDR2 reads ANQGSEA. CDR3 length equals 12 residues. The V end was cut by 0 bases, the J end by 6 bases, with 8 bases between. Here the CDR3 reads CSVEDLGAEAFF. The DNA for the CDR3 is TGCAGCGTTGAAGATCTAGGGGCTGAAGCTTTCTTT.

The rearrangement uses TRBV28 and TRBJ2-6; D ambiguous. V lost 5 bases to trimming and J lost 1 base, with 9 bases between them. The germline V gene encodes CDR1 MDHEN and CDR2 SYDVKM. This CDR3 comprises 15 residues. CDR3 loop: CASSVRWSGANVLTF. In DNA form, the CDR3 reads TGTGCCAGCAGTGTTAGATGGTCTGGGGCCAACGTCCTGACTTTC.

This clonotype was found many times. J is TRBJ2-3 and V is TRBV30; tentatively, D is TRBD1 (5 bases). This CDR3 has 11 amino acids. The ends were cut back, 5 bases at V and 7 bases at J, with 10 bases in the middle. Germline assignment: CDR1 GTSNPN and CDR2 SVGIG (reference sequence). CDR3 loop: CAWGARNTQYF. The CDR3 DNA follows: TGTGCCTGGGGGGCTAGGAATACGCAGTATTTT. Complete variable domain (other parts from reference TRBV30 and TRBJ2-3): SQTIHQWPATLVQPVGSPLSLECTVEGTSNPNLYWYRQAAGRGLQLLFYSVGIGQISSEVPQNLSASRPQDRQFILSSKKLLLSDSGFYLCAWGARNTQYFGPGTRLTVL.

In this sample, this clonotype turned up many times. The chain is built from TRBV11-3 and TRBJ1-1; TRBD1 aligns across 7 bases. Germline loops: CDR1 SGHNT, CDR2 YENEEA. This CDR3 region has 14 residues. V gave up 1 base and J gave up 4 bases; unmatched junction bases: 3. In DNA, the CDR3 is TGTGCCAGCAGCTTAGGCAGGGGGGTCACTGAAGCTTTCTTT. This sequence encodes CASSLGRGVTEAFF.

The V and J genes are TRBV5-4 and TRBJ2-3, with a weak D call TRBD2 (6 bases). CDR3 size: 15 residues. Trimming pared 7 bases from V and 7 bases from J, leaving 22 bases between. Germline assignment: CDR1 SGHNT and CDR2 YYREEE (reference sequence). The CDR3 sequence: CASQLTGPGGNTQYF. The CDR3 nucleotides are TGTGCCAGCCAATTAACTGGACCTGGAGGGAATACGCAGTATTTT.

About this clonotype: Just one base apart from a much larger clone, this may be a read error. The chain recombines TRBV9 with TRBJ2-2, with TRBD2 matching 7 bases. Germline values: CDR1 SGDLS, CDR2 YYNGEE. CDR3 length equals 15 residues. The CDR3 loop is CVSSVTSEGTGELFF. The CDR3 nucleotides read TGTGTCAGCAGCGTAACTAGCGAAGGCACCGGGGAGCTGTTTTTT.

This clonotype was detected a few times. The rearrangement joins TRBV30 to TRBJ1-2, with 7 bases fitting TRBD1. CDR1 and CDR2 from the germline V gene are GTSNPN and SVGIG (reference sequence). The length of the CDR3 is 14 residues. V shed 3 bases and J 5 bases; nucleotides not matched to a gene: 9. CDR3 nucleotide sequence: TGTGCCTGGAGCGGGACAGTCGCCCGTTATGGCTACACCTTC. Its translation: CAWSGTVARYGYTF.

In this sample, this clonotype turned up a few times. The rearrangement uses TRBV7-2 and TRBJ2-3, with 16 bases fitting TRBD2. The CDR3 spans 17 residues. Losses at the gene ends were 5 bases for V and 3 bases for J; bases not matched to a gene: 5. Looked up from germline, CDR1 is SGHTA and CDR2 is FQGNSA. CDR3 nucleotide sequence: TGTGCCAGCAGCCTGGGACTAGCGGGAGGGGTTACAGATACGCAGTATTTT. Translated: CASSLGLAGGVTDTQYF.

The rearrangement links TRBV29-1 to TRBJ1-1, with D hard to call. Germline V CDR1 and CDR2: SQVTM, ANQGSEA. V was pared by 7 bases and J by 3 bases, with 15 bases between. CDR3 size: 13 residues. The CDR3 bases are TGCAGCGGTCGGTCGCATTCGGACACTGAAGCTTTCTTT. Translation: CSGRSHSDTEAFF.

V usage is TRBV25-1 and J usage is TRBJ2-2; D not certain. Germline CDR1 and CDR2: MGHDK and SYGVNS. The CDR3 runs 13 residues. Trimming stripped 7 bases from V and 6 bases from J, with 12 bases between. CDR3: CASTARRPGELFF. The CDR3 nucleotides are TGTGCCAGCACAGCACGGAGACCCGGGGAGCTGTTTTTT.

This clonotype came up many times. J is TRBJ1-2 and V is TRBV6-2 or TRBV6-3; 7 nucleotides line up with TRBD1. Germline CDR1 and CDR2: MNHEY and SVGEGT. The CDR3 loop spans 14 amino acids. Losses at the gene ends were 7 bases for V and 6 bases for J; bases not matched to a gene: 11. In nucleotides, the CDR3 is TGTGCCAGCAAAAACGACAGGGTCGTGAATGGCTACACCTTC. Translated: CASKNDRVVNGYTF.

This clonotype has a count of ten or more. The rearrangement joins TRBV29-1 to TRBJ1-5; D is perhaps TRBD1 (6 bases). Trimming cost V 3 bases and J 6 bases, with 12 bases left between them. The germline V gene has CDR1 SQVTM and CDR2 ANQGSEA. The CDR3 totals 13 residues. In nucleotides, the CDR3 is TGCAGCGTTGAGGAACAGGGAGGTCAGCCCCAGCATTTT. Protein product: CSVEEQGGQPQHF.

This clonotype showed up many times. The rearrangement joins TRBV6-1 to TRBJ1-5; D gene unclear. Germline CDR1 is MNHNS and CDR2 is SASEGT. V lost 2 bases and J lost 2, with 7 bases in between. The CDR3 is 14 amino acids. The DNA of the CDR3 is TGTGCCAGCAGTGAATTGGTGGGCAATCAGCCCCAGCATTTT. It yields the protein CASSELVGNQPQHF.

The chain uses TRBV7-9 and TRBJ1-1; maybe TRBD1 (5 bases). The CDR3 length is 14 residues. Germline V gene lookup returns CDR1 SEHNR and CDR2 FQNEAQ (reference sequence). V shed 5 bases and J shed 12 bases, with 22 bases lying between them. In DNA form, the CDR3 reads TGTGCCAGCAGCGCCCAGGACATCCCAGTACGAACTTTCTTT. The encoded protein is CASSAQDIPVRTFF.